This TCR beta chain came from a study of cytomegalovirus exposure and HLA in healthy donors. Regarding the study as a whole: Available immune exposure information was restricted to CMV serostatus only. Specificity for CMV antigens was confirmed in vitro for a few of the CMV-associated chains.

About this clone: Its antigen is not known.

The PCR was carried out with 60 Vbeta primers and 13 Jbeta primers. Data came from immunoSEQ multiplex PCR; TCRdb stores just in-frame clones and leaves some out. The sample lists some 130,000 clones; roughly 9% were seen once. This CDR3 is 15 amino acids long. V shed 7 bases, J shed 4 bases, and the junction held 8 bases outside the gene matches. Germline V CDR1 and CDR2: LNHDA, SQIVND (reference sequence). This receptor was taken from a woman in her thirties or forties in good health and CMV-seropositive. This rearrangement joins TRBV19 to TRBJ1-3, with 9 bases matching TRBD1. Sequencing was carried out using PBMCs. Here the CDR3 DNA reads TGTGCCAGTAACTACGGGACAGGGACAGGAAACACCATATATTTT. This encodes CASNYGTGTGNTIYF.